These T cell receptor beta chains were read from a single sample in a study of shared clonotypes between healthy human individuals. Libraries were prepared by immunoSEQ multiplex PCR; TCRdb keeps only in-frame clonotypes and omits some of them. The sample holds around 2.1 million clones, 85% to 95% seen once. The sequencing sample was made of naive CD8+ T cells from PBMCs. The receptors here all came from a man between 18 and 29 years old in good health. Some clones in this sample may be carry-over from other donors' samples. Both conserved end residues are part of each CDR3. The D gene is left open where the match is weak. The size entry is marked missing in some rows and otherwise reads once, few, many or a size class.

cdr3_length j_call d_call clone_size v_call cdr3_aa cdr3_nt
14 TRBJ2-7 NA NA TRBV28 CASSFPEGPDEQYF TGTGCCAGCAGTTTCCCGGAGGGCCCCGACGAGCAGTACTTC
19 TRBJ2-2 TRBD2 NA TRBV28 CASSLFLGTSGRVTGELFF TGTGCCAGCAGTCTCTTCCTGGGGACTAGCGGGAGAGTGACCGGGGAGCTGTTTTTT
12 TRBJ2-2 NA NA TRBV18 CASSARSGELFF TGTGCCAGCTCCGCGCGGTCCGGGGAGCTGTTTTTT
14 TRBJ1-2 TRBD1 NA TRBV28 CASSLTGTGYGYTF TGTGCCAGCAGTTTAACAGGGACAGGCTATGGCTACACCTTC
13 TRBJ2-7 TRBD2 NA TRBV27 CASRGLAGYEQYF TGTGCCAGCAGGGGACTAGCGGGCTACGAGCAGTACTTC
10 TRBJ2-3 NA NA TRBV29-1 CSANTDTQYF TGCAGCGCAAACACGGATACGCAGTATTTT
14 TRBJ2-2 NA NA TRBV19 CASQGERNTGELFF TGTGCCAGTCAAGGGGAGAGGAACACCGGGGAGCTGTTTTTT
12 TRBJ1-5 NA few TRBV19 CASKLENQPQHF TGTGCCAGTAAACTCGAGAATCAGCCCCAGCATTTT
14 TRBJ2-7 NA NA TRBV27 CASSLVGTIDEQYF TGTGCCAGCAGCCTGGTCGGAACTATAGACGAGCAGTACTTC
13 TRBJ2-1 NA NA TRBV25-1 CASSAGLGNEQFF TGTGCCAGCAGTGCTGGACTGGGCAATGAGCAGTTCTTC
13 TRBJ1-4 TRBD1 NA TRBV19 CASRTGGREKLFF TGTGCCAGTAGAACAGGGGGAAGAGAAAAACTGTTTTTT
13 TRBJ1-1 NA NA TRBV11-2 CASRNWGATEAFF TGTGCCAGCAGGAATTGGGGGGCCACTGAAGCTTTCTTT
13 TRBJ1-2 TRBD1 once TRBV7-9 CASSALTGVGYTF TGTGCCAGCAGCGCTTTGACAGGGGTTGGCTACACCTTC
15 TRBJ2-7 TRBD1 NA TRBV27 CASSLKLGTANEQYF TGTGCCAGCAGTTTAAAGCTAGGGACAGCTAACGAGCAGTACTTC
13 TRBJ2-7 NA NA TRBV5-6 CASSWGTEYEQYF TGTGCCAGCAGCTGGGGGACGGAATACGAGCAGTACTTC
15 TRBJ2-4 NA NA TRBV7-9 CASSFPRGLANIQYF TGTGCCAGCAGCTTTCCGAGGGGGTTGGCAAACATTCAGTACTTC
19 TRBJ1-2 TRBD1 NA TRBV29-1 CSAPVAQVGQGGTPHGYTF TGCAGCGCCCCGGTAGCACAGGTGGGACAGGGGGGCACCCCCCATGGCTACACCTTC
13 TRBJ2-2 NA NA TRBV6-1 CASGFQDTGELFF TGTGCCAGCGGTTTTCAGGACACCGGGGAGCTGTTTTTT
13 TRBJ2-7 NA NA TRBV28 CASSSGHTYEQYF TGTGCCAGCAGTTCAGGACATACCTACGAGCAGTACTTC
18 TRBJ2-6 NA NA TRBV28 CASRSGVLGPSGANVLTF TGTGCCAGCAGATCAGGGGTCCTCGGTCCTTCTGGGGCCAACGTCCTGACTTTC
13 TRBJ2-7 NA NA TRBV6-1 CASTQTVLYEQYF TGTGCCAGCACTCAAACGGTTCTCTACGAGCAGTACTTC
16 TRBJ2-1 NA NA TRBV6-5 CASSYGGTGIGYEQFF TGTGCCAGCAGTTACGGTGGGACGGGGATCGGTTATGAGCAGTTCTTC
17 TRBJ1-1 NA NA TRBV19 CASMGDRRRLMNTEAFF TGTGCCAGTATGGGAGACAGGCGAAGACTAATGAACACTGAAGCTTTCTTT
13 TRBJ2-7 NA NA TRBV6-5 CASKKGQGGEQYF TGTGCCAGCAAAAAAGGCCAGGGAGGCGAGCAGTACTTC
17 TRBJ2-4 NA NA TRBV4-2 CASSQDGTGWAKNIQYF TGTGCCAGCAGCCAAGACGGAACGGGATGGGCCAAAAACATTCAGTACTTC
16 TRBJ2-2 NA NA TRBV27 CASSPHRGGSEGELFF TGTGCCAGCAGTCCCCACAGGGGGGGTTCGGAGGGGGAGCTGTTTTTT
16 TRBJ1-1 TRBD1 NA TRBV11-2 CASSSRDRGMNTEAFF TGTGCCAGCAGCTCCCGGGACAGGGGGATGAACACTGAAGCTTTCTTT
15 TRBJ2-7 NA NA TRBV27 CASSLLGGPTYEQYF TGTGCCAGCAGCCTTCTCGGGGGGCCGACCTACGAGCAGTACTTC
14 TRBJ2-7 TRBD2 NA TRBV9 CASSPWTSGYEQYF TGTGCCAGCAGCCCTTGGACTAGCGGGTACGAGCAGTACTTC
15 TRBJ1-3 NA NA TRBV5-4 CASSLEGGSGNTIYF TGTGCCAGCAGCTTGGAGGGTGGCTCTGGAAACACCATATATTTT
15 TRBJ2-7 NA NA TRBV10-3 CAISESFRGGYEQYF TGTGCCATCAGTGAGTCTTTCAGGGGCGGCTACGAGCAGTACTTC
15 TRBJ1-2 TRBD1 once TRBV27 CASSDRQGLLDGYTF TGTGCCAGCAGTGACCGACAGGGCCTTTTGGATGGCTACACCTTC
14 TRBJ2-5 NA once TRBV5-6 CASSLAEGGETQYF TGTGCCAGCAGCTTGGCCGAAGGGGGAGAGACCCAGTACTTC
15 TRBJ1-5 TRBD1 NA TRBV5-8 CASSLEGTDYQPQHF TGTGCCAGCAGCTTAGAAGGGACAGACTATCAGCCCCAGCATTTT
11 TRBJ2-1 NA once TRBV11-2 CASSLAHMRFF TGTGCCAGCAGCTTAGCCCATATGCGGTTCTTC
18 TRBJ2-1 NA NA TRBV30 CAWSAQREGEGPRDEQFF TGTGCCTGGAGTGCCCAACGAGAGGGGGAGGGCCCGAGGGATGAGCAGTTCTTC
16 TRBJ1-2 TRBD1 once TRBV10-2 CASSGTGQGALYGYTF TGCGCCAGCAGTGGGACGGGACAGGGGGCTCTCTATGGCTACACCTTC
12 TRBJ2-3 NA NA TRBV27 CASSPRADTQYF TGTGCCAGCAGCCCACGAGCAGATACGCAGTATTTT
13 TRBJ2-7 NA NA TRBV2 CASSLRTFYEQYF TGTGCCAGCAGTCTTAGGACGTTTTACGAGCAGTACTTC